This TCR gamma chain was documented in a study of intestinal T cells in coeliac disease. Across the study: In the TRG cohort, coeliac patients were much younger than controls. Findings and caveats of the study: With TRG, 85% to 95% of biopsies (about 95% of the 54) were classified correctly. All 20 or so biopsies were correctly classified by TRD kmer clustering. PCR duplicates were indistinguishable from repeated CDR3 amino acid sequences.

The CDR3 totals 12 residues. Germline CDR1 and CDR2: EGSTGY and YDSYTSSV. The V segment lost 1 base and the J segment 8 bases; nucleotides outside the gene matches: 5. TRG repertoires were amplified with LymphoTrack primers from 150 to 200 ng of biopsy DNA. TCRdb ran CATT on the multiplex PCR reads. The table has around 400 gamma-chain clones, 55% to 60% seen once. This clone is labeled as large. Its antigen is still unknown. Each case's genomic DNA was extracted from ten approximately 5-µm formalin-fixed paraffin-embedded scrolls. The chain employs TRGV4 and TRGJ1 or TRGJ2. This clonotype was sampled from a human donor who served as a control with a normal duodenal biopsy, not a healthy volunteer. The material sequenced was a duodenal biopsy. The CDR3 DNA reads TGTGCCACCTGGGATGGCTTAGATAAGAAACTCTTT. It yields the protein CATWDGLDKKLF.